This T cell receptor beta chain appears in the sequencing data of a study of patients and donors after allogeneic stem cell transplantation. Trimming removed 6 bases from V and 8 bases from J; junction bases left unmatched: 10. From germline, CDR1 is SGHRS and CDR2 YFSETQ. The CDR3 length is 13 residues. TCRdb passed the RT-PCR reads through MiXCR, listing each CDR3 protein once. The sample has about 30,000 distinct CDR3 sequences, over 7% seen once. In its sample, this clonotype was seen many times. The receptor's source is a human donor who was either an allogeneic HSCT recipient or a stem cell or donor lymphocyte infusion donor (not recorded which). It is not recorded whose cells these are; they may come from a transplant donor. This chain joins TRBV5-1 and TRBJ1-1, with TRBD1 identical over 7 bases. The specimen sequenced was blood, either unsorted or a sorted T cell fraction (not recorded which). The CDR3: CASILGSTGEAFF. The CDR3 DNA is TGCGCCAGCATCCTTGGTTCGACAGGGGAAGCTTTCTTT.